This T cell receptor (beta chain) derives from a study of OX40 agonist ivuxolimab in advanced cancers. Study context: Six ivuxolimab dose levels, 0.01 to 10 mg/kg, were given intravenously every 2 weeks.

This CDR3 has 16 amino acids. The germline V gene has CDR1 SGHTA and CDR2 FQGTGA. V lost 5 bases, J lost 9 bases, and 10 bases stayed unmatched. In the case of this clone: The antigen is undetermined.

TCRdb's table, derived via immunoSEQ multiplex PCR, lists solely in-frame clones and lacks some. The sample carries about 60,000 clones, 80% to 85% recorded once. Study findings and constraints: Relative to CD4+, CD8+ T cells held more expanded clones on average. Normalized T-cell clonal expansion was also low in some nonresponders. It was not determined which antigens were specifically recognized by the peripheral T cells that had undergone clonal expansion.

This clonotype was sampled from an adult with an advanced solid tumor such as melanoma, head and neck, liver or kidney cancer. V gene TRBV7-3 combines with J gene TRBJ2-1; TRBD2 aligns across 13 bases. Sequencing was performed on CD4+ or CD8+ T cells sorted from blood, taken in a trial of the OX40 agonist ivuxolimab. CDR3 in amino acids: CASSATSGGARGEQFF. The CDR3 DNA sequence: TGTGCCAGCAGCGCAACTAGCGGGGGGGCGAGAGGTGAGCAGTTCTTC.